A selection of T cell receptor beta chains follows, all from one sample in a study of low-dose radiotherapy and immunotherapy resistance in tumors. TCRdb analysed the reads with MiXCR anew, one entry per CDR3 protein. The table includes about 97,000 distinct CDR3 sequences, less than 25% detected once. The specimen comprised PBMCs, sampled after low-dose radiotherapy plus immunotherapy. The receptors were gathered from a male donor with prostate cancer. CDR3s include the opening cysteine and the closing phenylalanine or tryptophan. A D gene is named only where the DNA matches it firmly.

v_call d_call cdr3_length cdr3_aa
TRBV6-5 . 18 CASSPVTGFRSFAGELFF
TRBV12-3/TRBV12-4 TRBD1 15 CASSTATGSTDTQYF
TRBV2 . 13 CATKASPSYEQYF
TRBV29-1 . 13 CSTSMGLYGEQFF
TRBV11-2 . 13 CASSRAARETQYF
TRBV11-3 . 15 CASSLVTGNTGELFF
TRBV6-5 . 14 CASGPGGTGNTIYF
TRBV5-1 . 14 CASRGEQPSYGYTF
TRBV28 TRBD1 14 CASSRGQNRQPQHF
TRBV6-2/TRBV6-3 TRBD1 16 CASSYSTGDRQETQYF
TRBV20-1 TRBD1 15 CSARESGDSSYEQYF
TRBV19 . 16 CASSMSPGGGSYEQYF
TRBV5-1 . 12 CASSLLLDEQFF
TRBV11-2 . 14 CASSWTANTGELFF
TRBV11-2 . 13 CASSFWGNYEQYF
TRBV19 . 13 CASSMSSNQPQHF
TRBV7-2 . 13 CASSGRLVDTQYF
TRBV15 . 15 CATSRDYSRNQPQHF
TRBV20-1 TRBD2 14 CSAFSGGLSYEQYF
TRBV20-1 . 14 CSARAGADTDTQYF
TRBV14 . 14 CASSQESVRSPLHF
TRBV20-1 . 11 CSARYRDPPFF
TRBV6-2/TRBV6-3 . 14 CASSSPGDHTEAFF
TRBV6-1 . 13 CASSLGLTGELFF
TRBV5-1 TRBD2 17 CASSLFGGGENTGELFF
TRBV2 . 12 CASSEGDNEQFF
TRBV5-1 . 15 CASSPAARSPDTQYF
TRBV4-1 . 14 CASSQALMAYEQYF
TRBV7-9 . 15 CASSPGQGGVYGYTF
TRBV15 . 14 CATSVQGYNQPQHF
TRBV12-3/TRBV12-4 TRBD1 16 CASSPPTGGTNTEAFF
TRBV4-2 TRBD1 15 CASSQDIGGTYGYTF
TRBV4-2 . 15 CASSQSLSGVGELFF
TRBV6-1 TRBD2 16 CVSSEGGSPSTDMQYF
TRBV5-4 . 16 CASSGLQRAPYEKLFF
TRBV12-2 . 12 CASRRDTYEQYF
TRBV15 . 14 CATSRNRENTEAFF
TRBV7-9 . 11 CASRRGETQYF
TRBV4-1 . 15 CASSQDPAGGQPQHF
TRBV5-5 TRBD1 16 CASSLALGTGVGELFF
TRBV2 . 14 CASSTLLGGETQYF
TRBV5-3 . 13 CASSFGGADTQYF
TRBV29-1 . 15 CSVGQGTNTGELFFF
TRBV6-2/TRBV6-3 TRBD1 13 CASSPGQGGEQYF
TRBV12-3/TRBV12-4 . 13 CASTGQGGSPLHF
TRBV5-4 TRBD2 12 CASSSGGDTQYF
TRBV5-1 . 15 CASSENLPRNTEAFF
TRBV9 TRBD1 17 CASSGEGTGVGNQPQHF
TRBV4-2 . 14 CASSQVGQLETQYF
TRBV5-5 . 16 CASSLVGFSGANVLTF
TRBV12-3/TRBV12-4 TRBD2 16 CASSLTSGDLGNEQYF
TRBV11-3 . 15 CASSQSGLLTDTQYF
TRBV7-2 . 14 CASSLAYIAAEAFF
TRBV15 TRBD2 15 CATSRLAGRTDTQYF
TRBV5-1 . 14 CASSGDSSTDTQYF
TRBV19 TRBD1 13 CAKSQGANGELFF
TRBV13 . 14 CASTQGIGRDTQYF